These 17 T cell receptor beta chains originate from one sample sequenced in a study of monozygotic twins with inflammatory bowel disease. Reanalyzing the 5' RACE reads, TCRdb keeps one entry per CDR3 protein, without DNA. Its table lists approximately 330,000 distinct CDR3 sequences. The sequenced sample was blood. Receptor source: a human donor with ulcerative colitis or Crohn's disease, or a healthy co-twin of an affected twin (not recorded which).

This chain links TRBV12-3 or TRBV12-4 with TRBJ1-5. The CDR3 totals 14 residues. CDR3 sequence: CASSLRQSNQPQHF.

V and J are TRBV20-1 and TRBJ1-1; the D gene TCRdb calls, TRBD1, cannot be checked with no DNA. This CDR3 is built from 15 residues. In germline, CDR1 is DFQATT, CDR2 SNEGSKA (reference sequence). CDR3 loop: CSARGETGWNTEAFF.

The chain combines TRBV5-1 with TRBJ1-1; TCRdb outputs TRBD1, but without DNA this stays unchecked. This CDR3 spans 15 amino acids. The germline V gene has CDR1 SGHRS and CDR2 YFSETQ. CDR3 sequence: CASGSGGSLDTEAFF.

The genes are TRBV5-1 and TRBJ2-3; as DNA is missing, the TRBD1 call by TCRdb cannot be tested. Germline lookup yields CDR1 SGHRS and CDR2 YFSETQ. This CDR3 region has 14 residues. CDR3 in amino acids: CASSPGQPTDTQYF.

V usage is TRBV30 and J usage is TRBJ1-2; TCRdb returns TRBD1, unconfirmable since there is no DNA. This CDR3 has 13 residues. Germline V gene sequence: CDR1 GTSNPN, CDR2 SVGIG (reference sequence). CDR3 residues: CAWTTGNSDGYTF.

CDR3 sequence reads: CASMFDSGDYNEQFF. V usage is TRBV2 and J usage is TRBJ2-1; the TCRdb D gene call, TRBD2, has no DNA to confirm it. The CDR3 is made up of 15 amino acids. The germline V gene has CDR1 SNHLY and CDR2 FYNNEI.

CDR3 loop: CSASARTGFRYEQYF. This chain joins TRBV20-1 and TRBJ2-7; the D call from TCRdb, TRBD1, cannot be confirmed without DNA. CDR3 size: 15 residues. Per the germline V gene, CDR1 is DFQATT and CDR2 is SNEGSKA (reference sequence).

This rearrangement joins TRBV29-1 to TRBJ2-7; TCRdb selects TRBD2, and the lack of DNA leaves this call unchecked. The CDR3 covers 13 residues. Germline V lookup: CDR1 SQVTM, CDR2 ANQGSEA. The CDR3 region is CSALAGGSYEQYF.

The V gene is TRBV19, the J gene TRBJ2-1; TCRdb's D call of TRBD2 is untestable without DNA. In germline, CDR1 is LNHDA, CDR2 SQIVND (reference sequence). The CDR3 contains 19 residues. CDR3 loop: CASSIALDKWGSSYNEQFF.

The chain carries TRBV7-3 and TRBJ2-2; TCRdb's D gene call, TRBD1, goes unchecked for lack of DNA. The CDR3 runs 17 residues. CDR1 and CDR2 from the germline V gene are SGHTA and FQGTGA. This CDR3 is CASSLKVSGMGTGELFF.

The rearrangement uses TRBV27 and TRBJ2-1; the D call of TRBD1 rests on TCRdb alone, since no DNA is present to check it. CDR3 size: 16 residues. Germline loops: CDR1 MNHEY, CDR2 SMNVEV (reference sequence). This CDR3 is CASSPKGQLIGFEQFF.

The rearrangement joins TRBV7-3 to TRBJ2-7; TCRdb outputs TRBD1, but without DNA this stays unchecked. The CDR3 is 15 residues long. From germline, CDR1 is SGHTA and CDR2 FQGTGA. The CDR3 protein is CASSLVGTGGYEQYF. Together with reference TRBV7-3 and TRBJ2-7, the CDR3 gives the full variable domain: GAGVSQTPSNKVTEKGKYVELRCDPISGHTALYWYRQSLGQGPEFLIYFQGTGAADDSGLPNDRFFAVRPEGSVSTLKIQRTERGDSAVYLCASSLVGTGGYEQYFGPGTRLTVT.

The chain carries TRBV11-2 and TRBJ2-4; without DNA, the TCRdb call of TRBD1 cannot be checked. There are 18 residues in the CDR3. Germline V gene lookup returns CDR1 SGHAT and CDR2 FQNNGV. The CDR3 here is CASSLPSVLGTLPIIQYF. The complete variable domain, with remaining parts taken from reference TRBV11-2 and TRBJ2-4, reads EAGVAQSPRYKIIEKRQSVAFWCNPISGHATLYWYQQILGQGPKLLIQFQNNGVVDDSQLPKDRFSAERLKGVDSTLKIQPAKLEDSAVYLCASSLPSVLGTLPIIQYFGAGTRLSVL.

The chain joins TRBV20-1 to TRBJ2-7; TCRdb picks TRBD1, but there is no DNA to check that call. Germline CDR1 DFQATT, CDR2 SNEGSKA (reference sequence). CDR3 length equals 13 residues. The CDR3 protein is CSARIDRDYEQYF.

The genes are TRBV20-1 and TRBJ2-3; TCRdb lists TRBD1, though no DNA is available to test this call. The CDR3 consists of 14 residues. Germline lookup yields CDR1 DFQATT and CDR2 SNEGSKA (reference sequence). CDR3 residues: CSASRGSGTDTQYF.

The chain is built from TRBV12-3 or TRBV12-4 and TRBJ2-2; TCRdb calls TRBD1, which cannot be checked without DNA. The CDR3 sequence is 14 residues long. This chain's CDR3 is CASSPVGGPGELFF.

This rearrangement joins TRBV20-1 to TRBJ2-1; TCRdb selects TRBD2, and the lack of DNA leaves this call unchecked. Germline CDR1 and CDR2: DFQATT and SNEGSKA (reference sequence). CDR3 length: 17 amino acids. This CDR3 reads CSARVGSGMSSYNEQFF.